The 10 T cell receptor beta chains below were found in one sample sequenced in a study of shared clonotypes between healthy human individuals. The method was immunoSEQ multiplex PCR; TCRdb's version includes in-frame clones alone and lacks a portion of them. This table has around 500,000 clones, more than 75% appearing once. Sequenced: PBMCs. These receptors were obtained from a middle-aged woman in good health. Some clones in this sample may be carry-over from other donors' samples.

As to this clone: The sample carries other DNA sequences with the same CDR3. The chain carries TRBV5-1 and TRBJ2-3, with unresolved D. Trimming removed 0 bases from V and 0 bases from J, with 5 bases in between. Germline assignment: CDR1 SGHRS and CDR2 YFSETQ. CDR3 length: 14 amino acids. The CDR3 nucleotides are TGCGCCAGCAGCTTGGGGACGAGCACAGATACGCAGTATTTT. Residues: CASSLGTSTDTQYF.

This clone is a singleton in its sample. V is TRBV27 and J is TRBJ2-7, with 10 bases matching TRBD2. Germline CDR1 MNHEY, CDR2 SMNVEV (reference sequence). Trimming took 4 bases from V and 5 from J; bases not matched to a gene: 8. The CDR3 covers 15 residues. The CDR3 region has the DNA TGTGCCAGCAGTTCGAGCGGGAGGGCCAGAGACGAGCAGTACTTC. Amino acid sequence: CASSSSGRARDEQYF.

The rearrangement joins TRBV11-2 to TRBJ2-7, with D unresolved. Looked up from germline, CDR1 is SGHAT and CDR2 is FQNNGV. The CDR3 is 13 residues long. Trimming pared 4 bases from V and 0 bases from J, leaving 7 bases between. CDR3 loop: CASSSMRSYEQYF. CDR3 sequence (DNA): TGTGCCAGCAGCTCAATGCGCTCCTACGAGCAGTACTTC.

The V call is TRBV28, the J call TRBJ2-5, with 9 nucleotides matching TRBD2. The CDR3 sequence is 15 residues long. Germline V gene data show CDR1 as MDHEN and CDR2 as SYDVKM. V lost 5 bases, J lost 0 bases, and 4 bases stayed unmatched. The CDR3 loop reads CASSRLAEYQETQYF. CDR3 in DNA: TGTGCCAGCAGTAGACTAGCGGAATACCAAGAGACCCAGTACTTC.

The gene calls are TRBV15 and TRBJ2-7, with D tentatively TRBD1 (6 bases). This CDR3 spans 15 amino acids. Trimming left V 0 bases short and J 2 bases short, with 11 bases between. The germline V gene encodes CDR1 LNHNV and CDR2 YYDKDF (reference sequence). The DNA for the CDR3 is TGTGCCACCAGCAGAGATCCACAGGGCGCCTACGAGCAGTACTTC. As protein: CATSRDPQGAYEQYF.

The rearrangement uses TRBV28 and TRBJ2-2, with TRBD1 matching over 9 bases. Germline CDR1 MDHEN, CDR2 SYDVKM. The CDR3 is 15 residues long. The V segment lost 8 bases and the J segment 0 bases; nucleotides outside the gene matches: 4. The CDR3 DNA is TGTGCCAGCTCCGGGACAGGGACGAACACCGGGGAGCTGTTTTTT. This translates into CASSGTGTNTGELFF.

The chain uses TRBV7-2 and TRBJ1-2; D unresolved. Trimming cost V 3 bases and J 5 bases, with 7 bases left between them. Germline-derived CDR1 and CDR2 are SGHTA and FQGNSA. The CDR3 contains 12 residues. CDR3 region: CASSFETYGYTF. In nucleotides, the CDR3 is TGTGCCAGCAGCTTTGAAACGTATGGCTACACCTTC.

This clone was detected only a few times. V is TRBV28 and J is TRBJ1-4; TRBD1 matches 10 bases. The germline gives CDR1 MDHEN, CDR2 SYDVKM. J gave up 6 bases and V 3 bases, and 13 bases lay outside the gene matches. The CDR3 covers 18 residues. As DNA, the CDR3 is TGTGCCAGCAGTTTGATCTGGGACAGGGGACCCAATGATGAAAAACTGTTTTTT. It codes for CASSLIWDRGPNDEKLFF.

The chain uses TRBV7-6 and TRBJ2-1, with unresolved D. V was trimmed by 1 base and J by 7 bases, leaving 8 bases between them. The CDR3 loop spans 13 amino acids. The germline gives CDR1 SGHVS, CDR2 FNYEAQ. CDR3 in amino acids: CASSLVGWNEQFF. Here the CDR3 DNA reads TGTGCCAGCAGCTTAGTTGGGTGGAATGAGCAGTTCTTC.

This sequence joins TRBV2 and TRBJ2-3; D remains ambiguous. This CDR3 comprises 11 residues. CDR1 is SNHLY and CDR2 is FYNNEI in the germline V gene. V gave up 8 bases and J gave up 6 bases, with 9 bases separating them. CDR3 region: CASGSRDTQYF. In DNA form, the CDR3 reads TGTGCCAGCGGTTCCCGGGATACGCAGTATTTT.